This T cell receptor (beta chain) was obtained from a study of T cell repertoires in cytomegalovirus infection. TCRdb itself ran the reads through MiXCR, one entry per CDR3 protein. The sample carries 600,000 to 800,000 distinct CDR3 sequences, 24% recorded once. This clonotype was recorded a few times. CDR3 length: 14 amino acids. The V end was cut by 3 bases, the J end by 1 base, with 9 bases between. Looked up from germline, CDR1 is MDHEN and CDR2 is SYDVKM. This TCR derives from a human donor in good health (CMV status not recorded). Some clones in this sample may be carry-over from other donors' samples. This chain joins TRBV28 and TRBJ1-1, with no clear D. Sequenced: CD8+ T cells from PBMCs. CDR3 coding DNA: TGTGCCAGCAGTTTTTCAAACAGGAACACTGAAGCTTTCTTT. Translated: CASSFSNRNTEAFF.